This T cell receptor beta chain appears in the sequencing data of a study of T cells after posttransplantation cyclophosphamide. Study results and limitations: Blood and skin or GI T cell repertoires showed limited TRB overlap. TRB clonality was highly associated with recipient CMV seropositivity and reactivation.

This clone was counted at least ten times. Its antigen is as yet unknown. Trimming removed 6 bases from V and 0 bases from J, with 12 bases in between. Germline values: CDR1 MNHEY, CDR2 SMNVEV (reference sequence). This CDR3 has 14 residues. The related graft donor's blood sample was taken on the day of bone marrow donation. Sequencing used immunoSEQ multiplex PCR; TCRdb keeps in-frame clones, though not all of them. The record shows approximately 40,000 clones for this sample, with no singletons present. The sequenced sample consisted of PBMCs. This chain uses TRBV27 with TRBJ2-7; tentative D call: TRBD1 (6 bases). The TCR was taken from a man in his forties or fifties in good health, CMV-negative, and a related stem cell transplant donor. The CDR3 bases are TGTGCCAGCAGCCCTGGGACAAACTCCTACGAGCAGTACTTC. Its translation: CASSPGTNSYEQYF.